This TCR beta chain comes out of a study of blood T cell repertoires in COVID-19. As for the study in general: Samples taken during acute and convalescent COVID-19 were collected in the United States, Italy and Spain. In each case, the material was cDNA or gDNA derived from T cells, B-cell-depleted T cells, or PBMCs.

Participant age was about 18 to 95 years, and participants resided in fewer than 25 US areas. Profiled with immunoSEQ multiplex PCR; TCRdb holds only in-frame clones, not every one. The data show under 400,000 clones, with approximately 83% seen just once and about 4% held by the top ten. This CDR3 is 14 amino acids long. J gave up 4 bases and V 4 bases, and 3 bases lay outside the gene matches. In germline, CDR1 is SGHRS, CDR2 YFSETQ. The sample comprised PBMCs or T cells enriched from blood (not recorded which). The chain joins TRBV5-1 to TRBJ2-7; the match to TRBD2 covers 12 bases. The clonotype was recovered from a woman aged 40 to 55 with acute COVID-19. The CDR3, as DNA: TGCGCCAGCAGCCTAGCGGGAGGGCCTTACGAGCAGTACTTC. Protein: CASSLAGGPYEQYF.